This T cell receptor beta chain was captured by sequencing in a study of blood T cell repertoires in COVID-19. Study context: The United States, Italy and Spain provided the acute and convalescent COVID-19 samples. T cells, B-cell-depleted T cells, or PBMCs provided the cDNA or gDNA that served as material.

This clone was seen a handful of times. Losses at the gene ends were 5 bases for V and 0 bases for J; bases not matched to a gene: 5. This CDR3 comprises 15 residues. Germline V gene sequence: CDR1 SGHTA, CDR2 FQGTGA. As originally analysed: Amplification of reference gene primers provided the estimated nucleated cell counts. Only in-frame clones appear in the TCRdb table, and some are missing; sequencing was by immunoSEQ multiplex PCR. The DNA was the basis for D and trimming; V, J and clone size are from that table. This repertoire shows more than 100,000 clones, 87% found once; its top ten account for roughly 2.5%.

The sequence derives from a man over 45 with active COVID-19. The chain links TRBV7-3 to TRBJ2-7; TRBD2 agrees at 9 bases. The sequenced sample consisted of peripheral blood. The CDR3 coding sequence is TGTGCCAGCAGCCCCAGCGGGGGGAGCTCCTACGAGCAGTACTTC. Its protein product is CASSPSGGSSYEQYF.